These T cell receptor beta chains were read from a single sample in a study of tumor-infiltrating lymphocytes in primary liver carcinoma. TCRdb redid the calling of the multiplex PCR reads with MiXCR, one entry per CDR3 protein. Among about 180,000 distinct CDR3 sequences, around 60% were seen once, and the ten largest hold around 74%. Sequenced input: peripheral blood. These receptors came from a man aged 35 to 55 with primary liver carcinoma and hepatitis B virus infection. The CDR3 runs from the conserved cysteine through the conserved F or W. The D gene is left open where the match is weak. For some rows the clone size is stated as once, few or many, or as a class when expanded; others skip it.

d_call,v_call,clone_size,j_call,cdr3_nt,cdr3_aa
NA,TRBV6-8,NA,TRBJ2-7,TGTGCCGGCAGTTCCCCAGGGGTCGTGCAGGGACCCGTTTTTTGCGAGCAGTACTTC,CAGSSPGVVQGPVFCEQYF
NA,TRBV28,NA,TRBJ1-2,TGTGCCAGCAGGACGGGGGGGGAACGTGGCTACACCTTC,CASRTGGERGYTF
TRBD2,TRBV6-2/TRBV6-3,few,TRBJ2-1,TGTGCCAGCGGGAGGGTGGGCTACAATGAGCAGTTCTTC,CASGRVGYNEQFF
NA,TRBV10-3,NA,TRBJ2-7,TGTGCCATCAATGCACCAGAAAAGCCAGAAACCTACGAGCAGTACTTC,CAINAPEKPETYEQYF
NA,TRBV6-1,few,TRBJ2-6,TGTGCCAGCAGCCCCACCTCAGGGGCTGGGGCCAACGTCCTGACTTTC,CASSPTSGAGANVLTF
NA,TRBV6-5,NA,TRBJ1-2,TGTGCCAGCAGTTACGAGGCAGAGGGTCGGGGCTACACCTTC,CASSYEAEGRGYTF
NA,TRBV6-5,NA,TRBJ2-3,TGTGCCAGCAGTTACGGACTGGGACTGGCGGGGCATACACAGTATTTT,CASSYGLGLAGHTQYF
NA,TRBV29-1,many,TRBJ2-1,TGCAGCGTTGAATGGGGTCCCGGCAGGGATGAGCAGTTCTTC,CSVEWGPGRDEQFF
TRBD1,TRBV29-1,NA,TRBJ1-1,TGCAGCGTTGAAGCGTGGGACAGGAGCCACCTCGAAGCTTTCTTT,CSVEAWDRSHLEAFF
TRBD2,TRBV11-2,NA,TRBJ2-7,TGTGCCATCAGCCCAGCGGGAGGGTACGAGGAGTACTTC,CAISPAGGYEEYF
NA,TRBV10-3,NA,TRBJ2-1,TGTGCCATCAGTCCCCAACAGGACCTGGGGGTTGATGAGCAGTTCTTC,CAISPQQDLGVDEQFF
NA,TRBV18,few,TRBJ1-1,TGTGCCAGCTCACCAATCCCCGCGAACACTGAAGCTTTCTTT,CASSPIPANTEAFF
TRBD2,TRBV4-2,NA,TRBJ2-1,TGTGCCAGCAGCCAGTATACTAGCGGTTCCTACAATGAGCAGGTCTTC,CASSQYTSGSYNEQVF
TRBD2,TRBV29-1,NA,TRBJ2-3,TGCAGGGTTGAAGATGAGTGGAATAGCGGGAAGATTCGCACAGATACGCAGTATTTT,CRVEDEWNSGKIRTDTQYF
NA,TRBV11-2,once,TRBJ2-7,TGTGCCAGCAGCGACTATATGGGGGACGGGCAGTGCTTC,CASSDYMGDGQCF
NA,TRBV12-3/TRBV12-4,NA,TRBJ2-1,TGTGCCAGCAGTTTCCGGACTGAATACAATGAGCAGTTCTTC,CASSFRTEYNEQFF
NA,TRBV12-3/TRBV12-4,NA,TRBJ2-3,TGTGTCAGTAGTCCCCAGGGGAGGGGGGTACAGACGGATACGCAGTATTTT,CVSSPQGRGVQTDTQYF
NA,TRBV6-5,NA,TRBJ2-3,TGTGCCAGCAGTTACTCGAGGGCCAATCAGCCCCAGTATTTT,CASSYSRANQPQYF
NA,TRBV4-1,NA,TRBJ1-5,TGCGCCAGCAGCCATCCTAAGGGGGAGGAAGGCAATCAGCCCCAACATTTT,CASSHPKGEEGNQPQHF
NA,TRBV29-1,NA,TRBJ1-2,TGCAGCGTTGAAGGGGTAGGGGCCGGCTATGGCTACACCTTC,CSVEGVGAGYGYTF
NA,TRBV5-4,once,TRBJ2-1,TGTGCCAGCAGCTTGGCTGCTAGCAGTGAGCAGTTCTTC,CASSLAASSEQFF
TRBD2,TRBV11-3,many,TRBJ2-1,TGTGCCAGCAGCCCTAGCGGGAACTACAATGAGCAGTTCTTC,CASSPSGNYNEQFF
TRBD2,TRBV11-1,NA,TRBJ2-7,TGTGCCAGCAGCGGGGGACTAGGGTCCTGTGAGCAGTACTTC,CASSGGLGSCEQYF
NA,TRBV14,NA,TRBJ2-7,TGTGCCAGCAGGGGGGCTAGCTCCTACGAGCAGTACTTC,CASRGASSYEQYF
NA,TRBV10-3,NA,TRBJ2-3,TGTACCATCACTGGGTCCGCGGATACGCAGTATTTT,CTITGSADTQYF
NA,TRBV6-5,NA,TRBJ2-3,TGTGCCAGCACCTCCCCCGAGACAGATACGCAGTATTTT,CASTSPETDTQYF
NA,TRBV6-6,NA,TRBJ1-3,TGTGCCTGCAGTTCTGGACGGGAGGGAAACACCATATATTTT,CACSSGREGNTIYF
NA,TRBV29-1,many,TRBJ1-2,TGCAGCGTTGGGGGGAGCTCGAGTGGCTACACCTTC,CSVGGSSSGYTF
NA,TRBV11-2,NA,TRBJ2-5,TGTGCCAGCAACTTAGGGGCCTTACCCGGGTTTCAAGAGACCCAGTACTTC,CASNLGALPGFQETQYF
NA,TRBV12-3/TRBV12-4,few,TRBJ1-5,TGTGCCAGCAGTTTTAAGGAAGATCAGCCCCAGCATTTT,CASSFKEDQPQHF
NA,TRBV12-5,many,TRBJ2-5,TGTGCTAGTGCCGAAGAGTGGCAAGAGACCCAGTACTTC,CASAEEWQETQYF
NA,TRBV11-2,many,TRBJ2-1,TGTGCCAGCAGCTTAGTAAACGGGAATGAGCAGTTCTTC,CASSLVNGNEQFF
NA,TRBV11-3,NA,TRBJ2-1,TGTGTCAGCAGCTTAAATAAATACTATGAGCAGTTCTTC,CVSSLNKYYEQFF
NA,TRBV12-3/TRBV12-4,few,TRBJ1-2,TGTGCCAGCAGTCCTTCGGGACTGCGCTATGGCTACACCTTC,CASSPSGLRYGYTF
NA,TRBV11-2,many,TRBJ2-7,TGTGCCAGCACCCGGGTGGGAATGACTACCTACGAGCAGTACTTC,CASTRVGMTTYEQYF
TRBD1,TRBV20-1,NA,TRBJ1-1,TGCAGTGCTAGAACCGGGACAGGACTGAACACTGAAGCTTTCTTT,CSARTGTGLNTEAFF